What follows describes a single T cell receptor beta chain. The junction differs from germline at one of its ends, possibly a read error. Germline CDR1 reads SEHNR; CDR2 reads FQNEAQ (reference sequence). CDR3 size: 16 residues. This sample is part of a study of blood T cells in healthy people across ages. Combining a sample-barcoded 5' primer with a J-beta primer mix, a second PCR ran for roughly 6 to 11 cycles. MiXCR was run by TCRdb on the 5' RACE reads, yielding one entry per CDR3 protein. The data hold under 2 million distinct CDR3 sequences, with about 31% observed a single time. Sequenced input: blood. This TCR was sampled from a woman in her 30s in good health. The chain has TRBV7-9 and TRBJ2-5; 11 bases match TRBD2. CDR3 bases: TGTGTCAGCAGCTTTGGTAGCGGGGGGGCGCGAGAGACCCAGTACTTC. Encoded protein: CVSSFGSGGARETQYF.